These T cell receptor beta chains were read from a single sample in a study of cytomegalovirus exposure and HLA in healthy donors. Sequencing used immunoSEQ multiplex PCR; TCRdb keeps in-frame clones, though not all of them. The top ten hold approximately 5.4% of the sample, which has around 97,000 clones, approximately 85% seen once. Sequencing used PBMCs. These receptors were taken from a man aged 40-49 years in good health and CMV-seropositive. Both conserved end residues are part of each CDR3. The D gene is left open where the match is weak. Size tells how often a clone was seen (once, few, many) or the class of an expanded clone, and some rows leave it out.

>.|TRBV5-1|.|TRBJ1-6
CASSAGTPYNSPLHF
TGCGCCAGCAGTGCGGGGACTCCTTATAATTCACCCCTCCACTTT
>.|TRBV9|TRBD2|TRBJ2-5
CASSGLAGTQETQYF
TGTGCCAGCAGCGGGCTAGCGGGGACCCAAGAGACCCAGTACTTC
>.|TRBV7-9|.|TRBJ1-5
CASSHIQGSNQPQHF
TGTGCCAGCAGCCATATCCAGGGTAGCAATCAGCCCCAGCATTTT
>few|TRBV6-6|TRBD2|TRBJ2-7
CASMRGRSYEQYF
TGTGCCAGCATGCGCGGGAGGTCCTACGAGCAGTACTTC
>.|TRBV28|.|TRBJ1-5
CASNFGNQPQHF
TGTGCCAGCAACTTCGGCAATCAGCCCCAGCATTTT
>.|TRBV10-3|.|TRBJ1-2
CAISQDSDYGYTF
TGTGCCATCAGTCAGGACAGCGACTATGGCTACACCTTC
>.|TRBV7-2|TRBD1|TRBJ1-1
CASSGRDRGFTEAFF
TGTGCCAGCAGCGGGAGGGACAGGGGGTTCACTGAAGCTTTCTTT
>.|TRBV6-5|TRBD1|TRBJ1-4
CASRTGGQNEKLFF
TGTGCCAGCAGGACAGGGGGTCAGAATGAAAAACTGTTTTTT
>.|TRBV7-9|TRBD1|TRBJ1-2
CASSSDRGAKGYTF
TGTGCCAGCAGCTCGGACAGGGGGGCGAAAGGCTACACCTTC
>once|TRBV5-1|TRBD1|TRBJ1-2
CASSWDRGIYGYTF
TGCGCCAGCAGCTGGGACAGGGGCATCTATGGCTACACCTTC
>.|TRBV11-2|.|TRBJ2-2
CASSQGRDGELFF
TGTGCCAGCAGCCAAGGCAGGGACGGGGAGCTGTTTTTT
>.|TRBV6-1|.|TRBJ2-7
CASRVEGWAYEQYF
TGTGCCAGCAGAGTGGAGGGATGGGCCTACGAGCAGTACTTC
>.|TRBV10-3|TRBD1|TRBJ1-3
CAISSRDSAGNTIYF
TGTGCCATCAGTAGCCGGGACAGCGCTGGAAACACCATATATTTT
>.|TRBV7-9|TRBD1|TRBJ1-1
CSSSSNAGQDSESFF
TGTTCCAGCAGCTCAAATGCGGGACAGGACTCCGAGAGTTTCTTT
>.|TRBV4-1|TRBD1|TRBJ1-4
CASSSNSGTVDEKLFF
TGCGCCAGCAGCTCAAACTCAGGGACAGTTGATGAAAAACTGTTTTTT
>few|TRBV7-8|.|TRBJ1-3
CASSLGGGPGNTIYF
TGTGCCAGCAGCTTAGGGGGGGGGCCTGGAAACACCATATATTTT
>.|TRBV28|.|TRBJ2-7
CASSLVGESYEQYF
TGTGCCAGCAGTTTAGTTGGGGAGTCCTACGAGCAGTACTTC
>once|TRBV7-3|TRBD2|TRBJ2-7
CASSRTSADFYEQYF
TGTGCCAGCAGTCGGACTAGCGCGGATTTCTACGAGCAGTACTTC
>few|TRBV2|TRBD1|TRBJ2-3
CASSPDRADTQYF
TGTGCCAGCAGTCCGGACAGGGCAGATACGCAGTATTTT
>.|TRBV6-1|.|TRBJ2-1
CAIALASEYNEQFF
TGTGCCATCGCACTAGCAAGTGAGTACAATGAGCAGTTCTTC
>once|TRBV28|.|TRBJ2-2
CASSWTLANTGELFF
TGTGCCAGCAGTTGGACTCTCGCGAACACCGGGGAGCTGTTTTTT
>few|TRBV9|TRBD1|TRBJ2-7
CASSVGDRSYEQYF
TGTGCCAGCAGCGTAGGGGACAGGTCCTACGAGCAGTACTTC
>.|TRBV5-1|TRBD1|TRBJ1-6
CASSSGTGKMGSPLHF
TGCGCCAGCAGCTCCGGGACAGGGAAGATGGGTTCACCCCTCCACTTT
>.|TRBV11-3|TRBD1|TRBJ2-1
CASSSDRGAYNEQFF
TGTGCCAGCAGCTCCGACAGGGGGGCCTACAATGAGCAGTTCTTC
>.|TRBV5-4|.|TRBJ1-2
CASSLDLQARNYGYTF
TGTGCCAGCAGCTTGGACTTACAGGCTCGGAACTATGGCTACACCTTC
>.|TRBV9|.|TRBJ2-3
CASSVGGGLRTDTQYF
TGTGCCAGCAGCGTAGGTGGAGGTTTGAGGACAGATACGCAGTATTTT
>few|TRBV7-9|TRBD1|TRBJ1-1
CASSLSGQGSPEAFF
TGTGCCAGCAGCTTATCGGGACAGGGGTCGCCCGAAGCTTTCTTT
>.|TRBV28|.|TRBJ2-1
CASKPSSYNEQFF
TGTGCCAGCAAGCCAAGCTCCTACAATGAGCAGTTCTTC
>once|TRBV28|.|TRBJ2-5
CASSLAGFETQYF
TGTGCCAGCAGTTTAGCAGGATTTGAGACCCAGTACTTC
>.|TRBV6-5|.|TRBJ2-1
CASSYSSGNEQFF
TGTGCCAGCAGTTACTCGAGTGGCAATGAGCAGTTCTTC
>.|TRBV5-1|TRBD2|TRBJ2-7
CASSQRTGEGTYEQYF
TGCGCCAGCAGCCAACGCACGGGGGAGGGGACCTACGAGCAGTACTTC
>.|TRBV4-1|TRBD1|TRBJ1-2
CASTLGQALGGYTF
TGCGCCAGCACCCTCGGACAGGCGCTTGGAGGCTACACCTTC
>.|TRBV30|TRBD1|TRBJ2-7
CAWGSGQGYEQYF
TGTGCCTGGGGTTCAGGACAGGGCTACGAGCAGTACTTC
>.|TRBV6-1|TRBD1|TRBJ2-3
CASSLTTGVDTQYF
TGTGCCAGCAGTCTAACGACAGGGGTTGATACGCAGTATTTT
>.|TRBV13|TRBD1|TRBJ2-1
CASSLGQFEQFF
TGTGCCAGCAGCTTGGGACAGTTCGAGCAGTTCTTC
>once|TRBV29-1|.|TRBJ2-7
CSALVTGSYEQYF
TGCAGCGCCCTAGTAACAGGATCCTACGAGCAGTACTTC
>.|TRBV7-8|.|TRBJ2-3
CASSFVASSTDTQYF
TGTGCCAGCAGCTTTGTGGCCTCTAGCACAGATACGCAGTATTTT
>few|TRBV2|.|TRBJ2-7
CASSVVGSSYEQYF
TGTGCCAGCAGTGTCGTGGGGAGCTCCTACGAGCAGTACTTC
>.|TRBV19|.|TRBJ2-5
CASSRRDGETQYF
TGTGCCAGTAGTCGCAGGGATGGAGAGACCCAGTACTTC
>.|TRBV2|TRBD2|TRBJ2-4
CASSGLAPQYF
TGTGCCAGCAGCGGACTAGCGCCTCAGTACTTC
>.|TRBV28|.|TRBJ1-2
CASSFGVGGYTF
TGTGCCAGCAGTTTCGGGGTGGGTGGCTACACCTTC
>few|TRBV29-1|.|TRBJ2-1
CSVVRRYNEQFF
TGCAGCGTAGTGCGGCGGTACAATGAGCAGTTCTTC
>.|TRBV2|.|TRBJ2-2
CASSEVGLTGELFF
TGTGCCAGCAGTGAGGTGGGACTCACCGGGGAGCTGTTTTTT